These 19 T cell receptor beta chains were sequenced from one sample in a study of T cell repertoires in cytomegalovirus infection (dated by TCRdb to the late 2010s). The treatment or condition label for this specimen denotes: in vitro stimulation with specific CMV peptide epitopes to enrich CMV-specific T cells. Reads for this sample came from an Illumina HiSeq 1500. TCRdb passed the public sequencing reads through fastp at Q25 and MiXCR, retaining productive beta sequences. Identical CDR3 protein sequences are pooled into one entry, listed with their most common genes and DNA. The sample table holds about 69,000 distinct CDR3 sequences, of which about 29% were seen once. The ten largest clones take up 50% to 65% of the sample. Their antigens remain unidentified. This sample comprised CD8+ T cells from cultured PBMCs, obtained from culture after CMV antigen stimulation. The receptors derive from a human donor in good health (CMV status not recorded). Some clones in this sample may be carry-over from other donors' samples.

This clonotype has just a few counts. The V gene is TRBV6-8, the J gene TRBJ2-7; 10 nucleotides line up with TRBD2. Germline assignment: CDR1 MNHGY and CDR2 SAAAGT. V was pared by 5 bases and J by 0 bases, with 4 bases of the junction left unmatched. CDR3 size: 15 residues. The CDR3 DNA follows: TGTGCCAGCAGTCGTACTAGCGGGGTCTCCTACGAGCAGTACTTC. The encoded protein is CASSRTSGVSYEQYF.

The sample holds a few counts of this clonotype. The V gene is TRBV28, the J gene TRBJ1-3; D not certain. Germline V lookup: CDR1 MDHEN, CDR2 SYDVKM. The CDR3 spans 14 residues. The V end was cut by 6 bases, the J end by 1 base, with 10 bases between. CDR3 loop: CASSRTISGNTIYF. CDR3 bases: TGTGCCAGCAGCCGGACGATTTCTGGAAACACCATATATTTT.

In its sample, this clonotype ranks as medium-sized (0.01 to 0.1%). In DNA, the CDR3 is TGTGCCAGCAGTAACCCGACCGGACGGTACCAAGAGACCCAGTACTTC. Protein sequence: CASSNPTGRYQETQYF. The chain uses TRBV28 and TRBJ2-5; D remains ambiguous. CDR1 is MDHEN and CDR2 is SYDVKM in the germline V gene. This CDR3 region has 16 residues. The V end lost 5 bases, the J end lost 0 bases, and 16 bases lay between the germline ends.

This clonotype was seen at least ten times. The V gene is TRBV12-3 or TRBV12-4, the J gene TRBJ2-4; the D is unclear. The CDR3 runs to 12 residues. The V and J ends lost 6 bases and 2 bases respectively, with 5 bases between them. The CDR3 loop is CASRKPKNIQYF. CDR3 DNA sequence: TGTGCCAGCAGGAAGCCCAAAAACATTCAGTACTTC.

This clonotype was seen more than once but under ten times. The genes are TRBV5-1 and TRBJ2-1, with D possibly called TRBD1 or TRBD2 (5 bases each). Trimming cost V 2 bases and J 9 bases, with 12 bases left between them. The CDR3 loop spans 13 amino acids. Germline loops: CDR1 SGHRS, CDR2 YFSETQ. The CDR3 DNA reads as TGCGCCAGCAGCTTAAACGGGGCTCTTGAGCAGTTCTTC. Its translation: CASSLNGALEQFF.

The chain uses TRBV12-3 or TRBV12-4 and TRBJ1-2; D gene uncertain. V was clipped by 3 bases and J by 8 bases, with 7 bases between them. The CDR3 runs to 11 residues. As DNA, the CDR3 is TGTGCCAGCAGTTTCGGCGAGGGCTACACCTTC. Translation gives CASSFGEGYTF.

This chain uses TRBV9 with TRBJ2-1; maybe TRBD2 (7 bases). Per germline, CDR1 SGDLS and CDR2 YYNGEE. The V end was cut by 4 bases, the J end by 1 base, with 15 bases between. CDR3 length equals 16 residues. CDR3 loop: CASSIGGAGSYNEQFF. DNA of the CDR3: TGTGCCAGCAGCATAGGGGGGGCCGGTTCCTACAATGAGCAGTTCTTC. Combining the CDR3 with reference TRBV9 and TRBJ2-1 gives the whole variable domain DSGVTQTPKHLITATGQRVTLRCSPRSGDLSVYWYQQSLDQGLQFLIQYYNGEERAKGNILERFSAQQFPDLHSELNLSSLELGDSALYFCASSIGGAGSYNEQFFGPGTRLTVL.

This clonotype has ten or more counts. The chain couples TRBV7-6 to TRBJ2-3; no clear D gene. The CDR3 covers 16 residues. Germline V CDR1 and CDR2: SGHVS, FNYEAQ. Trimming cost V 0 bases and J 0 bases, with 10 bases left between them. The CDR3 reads CASSLAVASSTDTQYF. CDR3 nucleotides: TGTGCCAGCAGCTTAGCAGTCGCCTCTAGCACAGATACGCAGTATTTT.

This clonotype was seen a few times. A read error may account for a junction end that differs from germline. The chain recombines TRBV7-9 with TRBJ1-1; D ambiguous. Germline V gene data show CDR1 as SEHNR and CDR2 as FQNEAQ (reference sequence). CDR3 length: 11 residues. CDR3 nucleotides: TGTGCCAGCGGCTTCGGCACTGAAGCTTTCTTT. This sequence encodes CASGFGTEAFF.

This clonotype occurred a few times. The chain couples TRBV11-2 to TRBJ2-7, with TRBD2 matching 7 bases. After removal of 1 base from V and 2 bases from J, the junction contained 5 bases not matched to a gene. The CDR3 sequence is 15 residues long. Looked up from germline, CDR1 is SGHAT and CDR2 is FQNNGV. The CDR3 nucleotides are TGTGCCAGCAGCTTAGGGCGGGAGAGGGCCTACGAGCAGTACTTC. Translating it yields CASSLGRERAYEQYF.

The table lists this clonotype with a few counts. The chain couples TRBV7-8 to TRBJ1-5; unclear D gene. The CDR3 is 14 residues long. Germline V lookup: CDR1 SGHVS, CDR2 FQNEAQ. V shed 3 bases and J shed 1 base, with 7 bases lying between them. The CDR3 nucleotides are TGTGCCAGCAGCTTCCGCCTGAGCAATCAGCCCCAGCATTTT. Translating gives CASSFRLSNQPQHF.

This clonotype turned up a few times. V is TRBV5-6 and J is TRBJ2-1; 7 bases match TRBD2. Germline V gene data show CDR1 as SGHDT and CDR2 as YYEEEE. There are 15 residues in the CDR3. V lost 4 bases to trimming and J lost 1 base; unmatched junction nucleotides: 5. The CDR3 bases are TGTGCCAGCAGCCCGGGACTACCATCCTACAATGAGCAGTTCTTC. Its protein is CASSPGLPSYNEQFF.

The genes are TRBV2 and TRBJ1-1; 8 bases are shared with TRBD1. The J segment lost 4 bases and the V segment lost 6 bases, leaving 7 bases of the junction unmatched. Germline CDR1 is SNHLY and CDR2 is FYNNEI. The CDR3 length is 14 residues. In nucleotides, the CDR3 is TGTGCCAGCAGGGGACAGGCCGGAATCACTGAAGCTTTCTTT. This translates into CASRGQAGITEAFF.

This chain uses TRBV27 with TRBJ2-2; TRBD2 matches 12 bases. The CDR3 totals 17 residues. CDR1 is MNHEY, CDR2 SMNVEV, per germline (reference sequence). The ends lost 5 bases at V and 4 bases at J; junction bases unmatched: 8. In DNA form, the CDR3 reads TGTGCCAGCAGTGGAGAACTAGCGGGGGGACCCACCGGGGAGCTGTTTTTT. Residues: CASSGELAGGPTGELFF.

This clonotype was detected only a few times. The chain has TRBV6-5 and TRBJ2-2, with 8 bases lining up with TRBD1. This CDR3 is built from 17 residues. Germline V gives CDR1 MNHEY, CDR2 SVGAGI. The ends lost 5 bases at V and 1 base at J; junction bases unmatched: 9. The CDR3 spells CASSPLDRGENTGELFF. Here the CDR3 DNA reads TGTGCCAGCAGTCCTCTTGACAGGGGCGAGAACACCGGGGAGCTGTTTTTT.

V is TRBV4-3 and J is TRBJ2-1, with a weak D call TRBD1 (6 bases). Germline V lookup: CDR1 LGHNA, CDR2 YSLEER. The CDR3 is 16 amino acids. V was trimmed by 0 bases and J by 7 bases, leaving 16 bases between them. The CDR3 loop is CASSQDLGTRRNEQFF. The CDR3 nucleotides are TGCGCCAGCAGCCAAGATCTGGGGACAAGGAGGAATGAGCAGTTCTTC.

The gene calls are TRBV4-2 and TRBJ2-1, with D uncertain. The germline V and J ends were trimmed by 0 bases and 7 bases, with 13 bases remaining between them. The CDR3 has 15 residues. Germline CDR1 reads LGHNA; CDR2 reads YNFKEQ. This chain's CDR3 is CASSQELLGQNEQFF. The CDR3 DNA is TGTGCCAGCAGCCAAGAATTATTAGGGCAAAATGAGCAGTTCTTC.

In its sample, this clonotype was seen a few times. In DNA, the CDR3 is TGTGCCAGCAGCTTCGGAGCGGGTGGTGGGGATACGCAGTATTTT. This codes for CASSFGAGGGDTQYF. This rearrangement joins TRBV7-8 to TRBJ2-3, with D possibly TRBD2 on 6 matching bases. CDR3 size: 15 residues. The V gene's germline CDR1 is SGHVS and CDR2 FQNEAQ. V gave up 3 bases and J gave up 6 bases, with 16 bases separating them.

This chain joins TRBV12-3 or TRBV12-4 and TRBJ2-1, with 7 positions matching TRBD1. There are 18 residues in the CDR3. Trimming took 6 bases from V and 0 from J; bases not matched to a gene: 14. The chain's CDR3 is CASSHSSGTEISYNEQFF. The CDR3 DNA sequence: TGTGCCAGCAGCCATAGCTCCGGGACAGAGATCTCCTACAATGAGCAGTTCTTC.